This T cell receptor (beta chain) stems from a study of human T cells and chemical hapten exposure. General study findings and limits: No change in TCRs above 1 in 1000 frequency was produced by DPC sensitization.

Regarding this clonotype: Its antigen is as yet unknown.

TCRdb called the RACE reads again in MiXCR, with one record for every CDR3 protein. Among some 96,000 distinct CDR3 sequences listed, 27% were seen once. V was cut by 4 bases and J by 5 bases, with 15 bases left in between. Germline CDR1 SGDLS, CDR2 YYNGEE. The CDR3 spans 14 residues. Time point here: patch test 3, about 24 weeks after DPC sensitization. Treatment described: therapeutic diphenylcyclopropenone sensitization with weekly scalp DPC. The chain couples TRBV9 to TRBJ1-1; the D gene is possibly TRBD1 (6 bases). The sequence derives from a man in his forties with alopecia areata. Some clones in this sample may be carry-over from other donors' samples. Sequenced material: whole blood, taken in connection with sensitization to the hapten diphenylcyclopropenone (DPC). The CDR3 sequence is CASSPRGSRTEAFF. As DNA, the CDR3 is TGTGCCAGCAGCCCAAGGGGGTCGCGGACTGAAGCTTTCTTT. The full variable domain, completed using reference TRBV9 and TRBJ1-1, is DSGVTQTPKHLITATGQRVTLRCSPRSGDLSVYWYQQSLDQGLQFLIQYYNGEERAKGNILERFSAQQFPDLHSELNLSSLELGDSALYFCASSPRGSRTEAFFGQGTRLTVV.